This T cell receptor beta chain comes out of a study of metastatic and nonmetastatic thyroid tumors (dated by TCRdb to 2018 to 2020). With respect to the entire study: Repertoires from peripheral blood and from tumor or nodule tissue samples of malignant and benign thyroid patients were compared. Overall study outcomes, separate from this receptor: In both blood and tumor samples, TCR beta diversity was reported to be significantly higher in malignant tumors than in benign nodules.

None of the patients had been given any treatment before thyroid surgery. The study retrospectively analysed patient clinical samples collected from about 2012 to 2019 using T-cell receptor beta sequencing. Spanning cysteine to phenylalanine, the CDR3 consists of 14 amino acids. The only DNA kept is the CDR3, 42 bases in frame from the first base. CDR1 and CDR2, looked up from the germline V gene, are MNHNS and SASEGT. Library creation used PCR. This sample was sequenced with an Illumina HiSeq 4000. High-throughput sequencing was used to profile the TCR beta-chain CDR3 region of each patient. In the original analysis: CDR3 differences across clinicopathological groups were used to build a classifier for discriminating distant-metastatic papillary thyroid cancer patients. The Shannon index was used to assess repertoire diversity, and the Morisita-Horn index was used to assess tumor-blood repertoire similarity. TCRdb trimmed the raw reads at Q25, called clones with MiXCR and kept productive beta chains. These V and J calls originate from TCRdb's pipeline instead of the authors' own analysis. This sample comprises around 50,000 clones, less than 30% of them detected only once. The ten top clones hold approximately 15% of the sample.

This clone turned up a few times. No antigen is known for it. The junction departs from germline at one end; a sequencing error may be responsible. The TCR originated in a female donor with papillary thyroid cancer or a benign thyroid nodule (not recorded which). Some clones in this sample may be carry-over from other donors' samples. Sequencing input: blood. The chain couples TRBV6-1 to TRBJ1-1; 7 central nucleotides agree with TRBD1. The DNA sequence is given as TGTGCCAGCAGATTGGGACAGACGAACACTGAAGCTCTCTTT. Its protein reads: CASRLGQTNTEALF.